What follows are 24 T cell receptor beta chains derived from one specimen sequenced in a study of cytotoxic CD8 clonotypes in ibrutinib-treated CLL. Data came from immunoSEQ multiplex PCR; TCRdb stores just in-frame clones and leaves some out. The data contain some 100,000 clones, 45% to 65% of them seen just once; the ten biggest clones take up 35% to 40%. The material was PBMCs, obtained after 24 months of ibrutinib treatment. The receptor set was obtained from a human donor with chronic lymphocytic leukemia.

The chain joins TRBV5-1 to TRBJ2-7; either TRBD1 or TRBD2 may supply D (5 bases each). The length of the CDR3 is 15 residues. With 0 bases removed from V and 0 bases from J, the gap between germline ends came to 10 bases. The germline gives CDR1 SGHRS, CDR2 YFSETQ. DNA for the CDR3: TGCGCCAGCAGCTTGGGAGGGGCTAACTCCTACGAGCAGTACTTC. The encoded protein is CASSLGGANSYEQYF.

The chain is built from TRBV9 and TRBJ1-2; D perhaps matches TRBD1 (6 bases). The germline CDR1 and CDR2 sequences are SGDLS and YYNGEE. V gave up 3 bases and J gave up 2 bases, with 14 bases separating them. This CDR3 region has 15 residues. Here the CDR3 DNA reads TGTGCCAGCAGCGCTGGGACAAACCGAAACTATGGCTACACCTTC. Translated: CASSAGTNRNYGYTF.

The chain recombines TRBV6-4 with TRBJ2-7; 9 bases are a match to TRBD2. V gave up 5 bases and J gave up 3 bases; unmatched junction bases: 5. The germline gives CDR1 MRHNA, CDR2 SNTAGT. There are 14 residues in the CDR3. This CDR3 is CASSYGAGGYEQYF. The CDR3 bases are TGTGCCAGCAGTTATGGAGCGGGGGGCTACGAGCAGTACTTC.

This chain uses TRBV2 with TRBJ2-1; no definite D call. Germline CDR1 SNHLY, CDR2 FYNNEI. This CDR3 spans 15 amino acids. Trimming pared 6 bases from V and 1 base from J, leaving 13 bases between. The CDR3 here is CASSQNRGSYNEQFF. CDR3 DNA: TGTGCCAGCAGCCAGAACAGAGGATCCTACAATGAGCAGTTCTTC.

This clone has just a few counts. This rearrangement joins TRBV6-5 to TRBJ2-7, with D unclear. This CDR3 has 11 residues. Between the trimmed V and J ends, which lost 4 bases and 4 bases, there was a span of 5 bases. The germline gives CDR1 MNHEY, CDR2 SVGAGI. This CDR3 reads CASSSRYEQYF. Here the CDR3 DNA reads TGTGCCAGCAGTTCTAGGTACGAGCAGTACTTC.

This clone occurred once. This chain links TRBV4-1 with TRBJ1-2, with D perhaps TRBD1 (5 bases). The CDR3 is 14 amino acids. Germline CDR1 reads MGHRA; CDR2 reads YSYEKL. V was shortened by 4 bases and J by 0 bases, with 9 bases between the two germline ends. CDR3 bases: TGCGCCAGCAGCCGAGAGACAGCTAACTATGGCTACACCTTC. Translating gives CASSRETANYGYTF.

The V and J genes are TRBV28 and TRBJ1-3; D is possibly TRBD1 (6 bases). The CDR3 totals 15 residues. CDR1 MDHEN and CDR2 SYDVKM come from the germline V gene. The V gene lost 3 bases and the J gene lost 0 bases, with 9 bases spanning the gap. The DNA for the CDR3 is TGTGCCAGCAGTTTCGGACAGAGCTCTGGAAACACCATATATTTT. As protein: CASSFGQSSGNTIYF.

This clone was detected only a few times. The chain recombines TRBV7-9 with TRBJ1-4; D uncertain. Trimming took 6 bases from V and 1 from J, leaving 6 bases between them. This CDR3 has 13 amino acids. Germline CDR1 and CDR2: SEHNR and FQNEAQ (reference sequence). CDR3 protein: CASRGLTNEKLFF. The CDR3 DNA reads as TGTGCCAGCAGGGGTCTAACTAATGAAAAACTGTTTTTT. The whole variable domain, remainder taken from reference TRBV7-9 and TRBJ1-4, is DTGVSQNPRHKITKRGQNVTFRCDPISEHNRLYWYRQTLGQGPEFLTYFQNEAQLEKSRLLSDRFSAERPKGSFSTLEIQRTEQGDSAMYLCASRGLTNEKLFFGSGTQLSVL.

This chain uses TRBV29-1 with TRBJ2-1, with TRBD2 identical over 8 bases. Germline V gene data show CDR1 as SQVTM and CDR2 as ANQGSEA. Trimming at V came to 5 bases and at J to 9 bases, leaving 12 bases not matched to a gene. This CDR3 is built from 14 residues. CDR3 residues: CSVRLVSGAFEQFF. The CDR3 nucleotides are TGCAGCGTTCGTCTCGTTAGCGGGGCTTTTGAGCAGTTCTTC.

This clone was counted only a few times. The CDR3 is CASEYQQETQYF. DNA for the CDR3: TGTGCCTCTGAATACCAACAAGAGACCCAGTACTTC. The chain combines TRBV30 with TRBJ2-5; no clear D. The V end was cut by 7 bases, the J end by 2 bases, with 11 bases between. The length of the CDR3 is 12 residues. Germline loops: CDR1 GTSNPN, CDR2 SVGIG (reference sequence).

CDR3 sequence: CASSIKVREQYF. The CDR3 DNA follows: TGTGCCAGCAGTATCAAGGTGAGGGAGCAGTACTTC. V and J are TRBV6-1 and TRBJ2-7; D call uncertain. V shed 5 bases and J shed 7 bases, with 12 bases lying between them. Germline assignment: CDR1 MNHNS and CDR2 SASEGT. This CDR3 region has 12 residues.

The chain couples TRBV29-1 to TRBJ1-1, with D tentatively TRBD1 (5 bases). Trimming removed 6 bases from V and 0 bases from J, with 11 bases in between. Germline lookup yields CDR1 SQVTM and CDR2 ANQGSEA. The length of the CDR3 is 13 residues. The CDR3 DNA sequence: TGCAGCGTCGCAGGGAATTTGAACACTGAAGCTTTCTTT. Amino acids: CSVAGNLNTEAFF.

The V gene is TRBV11-3, the J gene TRBJ2-7; the D gene is possibly TRBD2 (7 bases). The CDR3 sequence is 15 residues long. V shed 1 base and J shed 2 bases, with 12 bases lying between them. From germline, CDR1 is SGHNT and CDR2 YENEEA. CDR3 in amino acids: CASSLVGGEPYEQYF. The CDR3 DNA sequence: TGTGCCAGCAGCTTAGTAGGGGGGGAACCCTACGAGCAGTACTTC. Full variable domain (remainder filled in from reference TRBV11-3 and TRBJ2-7): EAGVVQSPRYKIIEKKQPVAFWCNPISGHNTLYWYLQNLGQGPELLIRYENEEAVDDSQLPKDRFSAERLKGVDSTLKIQPAELGDSAVYLCASSLVGGEPYEQYFGPGTRLTVT.

This clone was seen just once. CDR3 in amino acids: CASSPRGTSNDLPYGYTF. For the CDR3, the DNA is TGTGCCAGCAGCCCACGTGGGACAAGCAACGATCTCCCCTATGGCTACACCTTC. The chain uses TRBV7-9 and TRBJ1-2, with a tentative D call TRBD1 (6 bases). Per germline, CDR1 SEHNR and CDR2 FQNEAQ (reference sequence). The length of the CDR3 is 18 residues. V was pared by 5 bases and J by 4 bases, with 26 bases between.

This clone was recorded once. The rearrangement uses TRBV2 and TRBJ2-2; D not certain. V gave up 7 bases and J gave up 6 bases, with 12 bases separating them. The CDR3 spans 13 residues. Germline loops: CDR1 SNHLY, CDR2 FYNNEI. CDR3 protein: CASTIEVAGELFF. In DNA form, the CDR3 reads TGTGCCAGCACCATAGAGGTCGCCGGGGAGCTGTTTTTT.

The genes are TRBV25-1 and TRBJ1-6, with 7 bases lining up with TRBD1. The CDR3 consists of 16 residues. Germline loops: CDR1 MGHDK, CDR2 SYGVNS. The ends lost 3 bases at V and 9 bases at J; junction bases unmatched: 11. The CDR3 reads CASSDRGGQAGSPLHF. DNA for the CDR3: TGTGCCAGCAGTGACAGGGGGGGCCAGGCGGGTTCACCCCTCCACTTT. Supplemented by reference TRBV25-1 and TRBJ1-6, the full variable domain reads EADIYQTPRYLVIGTGKKITLECSQTMGHDKMYWYQQDPGMELHLIHYSYGVNSTEKGDLSSESTVSRIRTEHFPLTLESARPSHTSQYLCASSDRGGQAGSPLHFGNGTRLTVT.

V is TRBV5-1 and J is TRBJ2-2, with TRBD2 identical over 8 bases. Germline CDR1 and CDR2: SGHRS and YFSETQ. The CDR3 sequence is 15 residues long. V lost 5 bases to trimming and J lost 1 base; unmatched junction nucleotides: 4. CDR3 in DNA: TGCGCCAGCAGGTCCAGCGGGGGGAACACCGGGGAGCTGTTTTTT. Amino acid sequence: CASRSSGGNTGELFF.

J is TRBJ1-6 and V is TRBV9; 8 positions agree with TRBD1. Germline lookup yields CDR1 SGDLS and CDR2 YYNGEE. The junction had 9 bases not matched to a gene; V was cut back by 4 bases and J by 9 bases. The CDR3 consists of 15 residues. The CDR3 DNA sequence: TGTGCCAGCAGCACCCGGACAGGGTCGAGTTCACCCCTCCACTTT. This gives the protein CASSTRTGSSSPLHF.

The rearrangement uses TRBV30 and TRBJ2-1; tentatively, D is TRBD1 or TRBD2 (5 bases each). The ends were cut back, 4 bases at V and 0 bases at J, with 10 bases in the middle. Germline loops: CDR1 GTSNPN, CDR2 SVGIG (reference sequence). There are 14 residues in the CDR3. DNA of the CDR3: TGTGCCTGGACGAGGGGCCTCTCCTACAATGAGCAGTTCTTC. As protein: CAWTRGLSYNEQFF.

This clone turned up a few times. V usage is TRBV6-4 and J usage is TRBJ2-3, with 10 bases aligning to TRBD2. The CDR3 contains 16 residues. Germline lookup yields CDR1 MRHNA and CDR2 SNTAGT. With 3 bases clipped from V and 5 bases from J, the junction kept 8 bases outside the gene matches. The CDR3: CASSEGERGGGDTQYF. CDR3 bases: TGTGCCAGCAGTGAAGGGGAGCGGGGGGGCGGAGATACGCAGTATTTT.

The CDR3 loop is CAWSVSSDTQYF. The CDR3 nucleotides read TGTGCCTGGAGTGTAAGCTCAGATACGCAGTATTTT. The rearrangement links TRBV30 to TRBJ2-3, with D unclear. With 0 bases removed from V and 4 bases from J, the gap between germline ends came to 5 bases. There are 12 residues in the CDR3. Germline CDR1 is GTSNPN and CDR2 is SVGIG (reference sequence).

V and J are TRBV15 and TRBJ2-3; tentative D call: TRBD2 (5 bases). This CDR3 comprises 15 residues. Germline values: CDR1 LNHNV, CDR2 YYDKDF (reference sequence). The germline V and J ends were trimmed by 3 bases and 0 bases, with 10 bases remaining between them. The CDR3 protein is CATSRSGLSTDTQYF. CDR3 sequence (DNA): TGTGCCACCAGCAGGAGCGGACTCAGCACAGATACGCAGTATTTT. Full variable domain (remainder filled in from reference TRBV15 and TRBJ2-3): DAMVIQNPRYQVTQFGKPVTLSCSQTLNHNVMYWYQQKSSQAPKLLFHYYDKDFNNEADTPDNFQSRRPNTSFCFLDIRSPGLGDTAMYLCATSRSGLSTDTQYFGPGTRLTVL.

This chain uses TRBV5-8 with TRBJ1-5; D might be TRBD1 (6 bases). With 0 bases removed from V and 2 bases from J, the gap between germline ends came to 15 bases. Germline V lookup: CDR1 SGHTS, CDR2 YDEGEE. The CDR3 covers 17 residues. The CDR3 protein is CASSLAIGAGGNQPQHF. For the CDR3, the DNA is TGTGCCAGCAGCTTGGCCATCGGGGCAGGGGGCAATCAGCCCCAGCATTTT.

The chain has TRBV29-1 and TRBJ1-2; TRBD1 is a possible D gene (6 bases). V was pared by 8 bases and J by 2 bases, with 18 bases between. The CDR3 length is 14 residues. Germline V gene data show CDR1 as SQVTM and CDR2 as ANQGSEA. CDR3 DNA sequence: TGCAGCACTACAGGGTCGGGGGTCAACTATGGCTACACCTTC. It specifies CSTTGSGVNYGYTF.